A selection of T cell receptor beta chains follows, all from one sample in a study of blood T cell repertoires in COVID-19. The protocol was immunoSEQ multiplex PCR, while the TCRdb copy is restricted to in-frame clones and leaves out a portion. This sample has roughly 140,000 clones, with approximately 88% found just once. Sequences were obtained from peripheral blood. Source of these receptors: a woman in her 50s with acute or convalescent COVID-19. Both conserved end residues are part of each CDR3. The order of the fields is V gene, CDR3 protein.

v_call: TRBV29-1; cdr3_aa: CSVAGLAGVRSHEQYF
v_call: TRBV3-1/TRBV3-2; cdr3_aa: CASSHYRESLSGNTIYF
v_call: TRBV7-3; cdr3_aa: CASSLGIMALGAETQYF
v_call: TRBV9; cdr3_aa: CASSVVGTDTQYF
v_call: TRBV6-1; cdr3_aa: CASSEGKQGFTGELFF
v_call: TRBV19; cdr3_aa: CASSRQVGLYEQYF
v_call: TRBV5-1; cdr3_aa: CASSSRDWYYNEQFF
v_call: TRBV18; cdr3_aa: CASSPPTGGSNSPLHF
v_call: TRBV6-5; cdr3_aa: CASSSPGGVGSPLHF
v_call: TRBV25-1; cdr3_aa: CASRQRTGHGYTF
v_call: TRBV7-9; cdr3_aa: CASSPGEQYF
v_call: TRBV7-9; cdr3_aa: CASSLGTTSSYNEQFF
v_call: TRBV11-2; cdr3_aa: CASSWGLAEPGLTDTQYF
v_call: TRBV11-2; cdr3_aa: CASSLERGDHGYTF
v_call: TRBV18; cdr3_aa: CASSPRTTRAETQYF
v_call: TRBV7-6; cdr3_aa: CASSQAPGEVGEQFF
v_call: TRBV12-3/TRBV12-4; cdr3_aa: CASGTSPKTQYF